This T cell receptor beta chain was sequenced in a study of graft-versus-host responses after intestinal transplantation. Overall study context: Among the recipients, transplants were multivisceral, liver-intestinal, or isolated intestinal. Notes on the study in general: Detection of GvH clones occurred in recipient marrow, and some had their first appearance in ileum or blood.

Measured with immunoSEQ multiplex PCR; TCRdb has only the in-frame clones, and not every one. The sample contains approximately 89,000 clones, 80% to 95% of which appear only once. This CDR3 has 14 residues. V was pared by 2 bases and J by 3 bases, with 10 bases between. Looked up from germline, CDR1 is LGHNT and CDR2 is FRNRAP. Details on this clone: Antigen specificity is unknown.

This TCR derives from a human donor who received an intestinal transplant. The sequenced sample was unstimulated CD4+ T cells sorted from spleen or lymph node cells, obtained before intestinal transplant. The V and J genes are TRBV12-5 and TRBJ2-5, with D tentatively TRBD1 (6 bases). The DNA of the CDR3 is TGTGCTAGTGGTTTGATGCCAGGGGAAGAGACCCAGTACTTC. Translation gives CASGLMPGEETQYF.